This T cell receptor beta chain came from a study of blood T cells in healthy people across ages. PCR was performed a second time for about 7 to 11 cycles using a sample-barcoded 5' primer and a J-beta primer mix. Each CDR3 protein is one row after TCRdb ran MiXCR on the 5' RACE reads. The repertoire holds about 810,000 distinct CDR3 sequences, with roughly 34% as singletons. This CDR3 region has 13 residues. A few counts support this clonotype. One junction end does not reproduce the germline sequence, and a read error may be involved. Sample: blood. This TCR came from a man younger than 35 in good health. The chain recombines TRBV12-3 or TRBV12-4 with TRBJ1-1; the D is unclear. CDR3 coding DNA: TGTGCCAGCAGTATAGCCCTGGGCACTGAAGCTTTCTTT. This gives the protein CASSIALGTEAFF.